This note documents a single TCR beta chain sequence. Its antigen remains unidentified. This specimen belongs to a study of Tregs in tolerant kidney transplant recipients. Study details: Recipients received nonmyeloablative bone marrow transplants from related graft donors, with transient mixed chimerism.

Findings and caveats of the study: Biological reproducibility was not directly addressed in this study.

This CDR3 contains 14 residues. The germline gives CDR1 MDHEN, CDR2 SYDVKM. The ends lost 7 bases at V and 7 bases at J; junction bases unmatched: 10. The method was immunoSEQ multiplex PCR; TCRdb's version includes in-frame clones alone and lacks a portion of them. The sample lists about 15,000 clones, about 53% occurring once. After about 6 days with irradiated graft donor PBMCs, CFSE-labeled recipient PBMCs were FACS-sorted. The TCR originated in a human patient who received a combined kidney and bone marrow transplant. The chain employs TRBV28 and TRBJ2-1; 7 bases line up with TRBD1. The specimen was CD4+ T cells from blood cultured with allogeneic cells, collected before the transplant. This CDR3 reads CASIQTGKRNEQFF. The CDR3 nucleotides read TGTGCCAGCATCCAGACAGGGAAGAGGAATGAGCAGTTCTTC.